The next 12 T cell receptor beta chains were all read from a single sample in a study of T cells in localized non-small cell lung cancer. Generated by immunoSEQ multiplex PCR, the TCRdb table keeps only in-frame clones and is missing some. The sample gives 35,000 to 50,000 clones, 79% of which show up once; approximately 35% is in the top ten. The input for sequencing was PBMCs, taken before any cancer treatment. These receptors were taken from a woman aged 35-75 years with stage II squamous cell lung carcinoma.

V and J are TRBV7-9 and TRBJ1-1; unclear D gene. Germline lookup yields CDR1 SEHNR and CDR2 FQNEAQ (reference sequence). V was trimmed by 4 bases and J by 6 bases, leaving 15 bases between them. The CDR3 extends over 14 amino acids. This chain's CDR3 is CASSSPAGRAEAFF. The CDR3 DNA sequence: TGTGCCAGCAGCTCCCCCGCGGGCAGAGCTGAAGCTTTCTTT.

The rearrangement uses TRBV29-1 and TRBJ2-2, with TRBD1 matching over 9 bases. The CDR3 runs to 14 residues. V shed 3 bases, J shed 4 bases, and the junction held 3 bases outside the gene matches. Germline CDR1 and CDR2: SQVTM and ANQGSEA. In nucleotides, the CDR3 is TGCAGCGTTGACACAGGGGGCATCACCGGGGAGCTGTTTTTT. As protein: CSVDTGGITGELFF.

CDR3: CASSIGSTSAAYNEQFF. CDR3 in DNA: TGTGCCAGTAGTATAGGGTCGACTAGCGCCGCCTACAATGAGCAGTTCTTC. The rearrangement links TRBV19 to TRBJ2-1; TRBD2 aligns across 8 bases. Germline-derived CDR1 and CDR2 are LNHDA and SQIVND (reference sequence). The V segment lost 1 base and the J segment 2 bases; nucleotides outside the gene matches: 7. The CDR3 loop spans 17 amino acids.

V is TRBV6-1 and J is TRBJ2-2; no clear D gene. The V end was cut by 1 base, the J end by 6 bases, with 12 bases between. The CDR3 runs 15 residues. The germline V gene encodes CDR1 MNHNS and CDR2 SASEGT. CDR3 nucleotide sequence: TGTGCCAGCAGTGAAGTCGGCCTTCCGTCCGGGGAGCTGTTTTTT. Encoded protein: CASSEVGLPSGELFF.

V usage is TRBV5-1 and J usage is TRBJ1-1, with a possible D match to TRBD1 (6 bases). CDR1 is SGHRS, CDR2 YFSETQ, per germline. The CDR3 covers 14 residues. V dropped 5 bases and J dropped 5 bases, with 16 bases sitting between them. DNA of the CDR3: TGCGCCAGCAGACTACTAAATACAGGGACTGAAGCTTTCTTT. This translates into CASRLLNTGTEAFF.

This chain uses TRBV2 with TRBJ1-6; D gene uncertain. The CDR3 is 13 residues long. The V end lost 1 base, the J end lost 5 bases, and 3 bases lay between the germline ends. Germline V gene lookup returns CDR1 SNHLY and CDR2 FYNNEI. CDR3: CASSEGHNSPLHF. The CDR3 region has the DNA TGTGCCAGCAGTGAAGGACATAATTCACCCCTCCACTTT.

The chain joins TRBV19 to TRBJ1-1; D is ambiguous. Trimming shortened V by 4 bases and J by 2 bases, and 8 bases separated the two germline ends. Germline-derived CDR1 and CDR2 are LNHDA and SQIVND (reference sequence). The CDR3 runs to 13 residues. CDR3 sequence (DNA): TGTGCCAGTAGTACCCAAATCAACACTGAAGCTTTCTTT. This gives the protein CASSTQINTEAFF.

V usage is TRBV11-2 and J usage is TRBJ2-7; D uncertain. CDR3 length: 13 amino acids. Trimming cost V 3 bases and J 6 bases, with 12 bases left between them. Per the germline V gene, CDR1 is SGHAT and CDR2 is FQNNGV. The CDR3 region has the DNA TGTGCCAGCAGCTTTACGAGGTCTGGCGAGCAGTACGTC. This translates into CASSFTRSGEQYV.

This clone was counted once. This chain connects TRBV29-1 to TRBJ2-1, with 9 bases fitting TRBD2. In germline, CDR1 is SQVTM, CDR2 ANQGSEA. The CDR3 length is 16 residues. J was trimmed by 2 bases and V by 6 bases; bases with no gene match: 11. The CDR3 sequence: CSVGGLAGDPYNEQFF. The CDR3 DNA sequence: TGCAGCGTAGGGGGGTTAGCGGGAGATCCCTACAATGAGCAGTTCTTC.

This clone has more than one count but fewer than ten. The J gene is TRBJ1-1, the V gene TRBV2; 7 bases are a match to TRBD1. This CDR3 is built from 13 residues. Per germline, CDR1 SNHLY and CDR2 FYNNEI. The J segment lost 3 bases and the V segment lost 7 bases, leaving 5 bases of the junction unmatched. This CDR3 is CASKTGRDTEAFF. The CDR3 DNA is TGTGCCAGCAAGACAGGGCGGGACACTGAAGCTTTCTTT.

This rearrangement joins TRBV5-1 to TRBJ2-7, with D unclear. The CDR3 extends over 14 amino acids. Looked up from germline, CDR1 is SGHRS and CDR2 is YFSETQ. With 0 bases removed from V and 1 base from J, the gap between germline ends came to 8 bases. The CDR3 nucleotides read TGCGCCAGCAGCTTGGAGGTTCCTTCCTACGAGCAGTACTTC. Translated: CASSLEVPSYEQYF.

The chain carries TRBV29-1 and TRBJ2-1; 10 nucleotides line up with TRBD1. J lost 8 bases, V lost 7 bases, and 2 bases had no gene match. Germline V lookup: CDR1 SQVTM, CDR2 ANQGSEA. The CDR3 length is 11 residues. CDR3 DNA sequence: TGCAGCGGGGACAGGGGCTATGAGCAGTTCTTC. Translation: CSGDRGYEQFF.